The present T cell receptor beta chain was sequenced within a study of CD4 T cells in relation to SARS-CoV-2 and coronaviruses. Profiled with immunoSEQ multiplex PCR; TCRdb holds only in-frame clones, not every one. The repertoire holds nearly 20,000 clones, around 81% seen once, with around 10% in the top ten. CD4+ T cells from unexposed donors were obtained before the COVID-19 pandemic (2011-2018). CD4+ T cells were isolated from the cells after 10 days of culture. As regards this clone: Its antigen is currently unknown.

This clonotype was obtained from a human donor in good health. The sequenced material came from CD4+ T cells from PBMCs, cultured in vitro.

CDR3 residues: CASSRGLTGELFF. CDR3 nucleotides: TGTGCCAGCAGCAGGGGGCTCACCGGGGAGCTGTTTTTT. V usage is TRBV6-2 or TRBV6-3 and J usage is TRBJ2-2; 8 bases map to TRBD1. The CDR3 loop spans 13 amino acids. Losses at the gene ends were 6 bases for V and 4 bases for J; bases not matched to a gene: 1. Germline V lookup: CDR1 MNHEY, CDR2 SVGEGT.